One sample yielded the 10 T cell receptor beta chains listed below, sequenced in a study of OX40 agonist ivuxolimab in advanced cancers. TCRdb's copy holds only in-frame clones and misses some; the assay was immunoSEQ multiplex PCR. Here the sample spans roughly 80,000 clones, 90% being singletons. The sequences come from CD4+ or CD8+ T cells sorted from blood, collected in a trial of the OX40 agonist ivuxolimab. The origin of the receptors is an adult with an advanced solid tumor such as melanoma, head and neck, liver or kidney cancer.

V is TRBV6-1 and J is TRBJ1-2; TRBD1 is a possible D gene (5 bases). This CDR3 spans 13 amino acids. Germline V gene sequence: CDR1 MNHNS, CDR2 SASEGT. V was cut by 8 bases and J by 3 bases, with 13 bases left in between. This chain's CDR3 is CASSPQGDYGYTF. CDR3 nucleotide sequence: TGTGCCAGCTCCCCCCAGGGCGACTATGGCTACACCTTC.

The CDR3 nucleotides are TGTGCCAGCAGCCCAGACAGCCACCCCTCCTACGAGCAGTACTTC. It translates to CASSPDSHPSYEQYF. The chain uses TRBV28 and TRBJ2-7, with D possibly matching TRBD1 (5 bases). Germline CDR1 and CDR2: MDHEN and SYDVKM. The CDR3 covers 15 residues. V lost 6 bases and J lost 0, with 15 bases in between.

The chain employs TRBV11-3 and TRBJ2-1; no firm D call. Germline V gene sequence: CDR1 SGHNT, CDR2 YENEEA. Trimming removed 0 bases from V and 15 bases from J, with 12 bases in between. This CDR3 contains 12 residues. The CDR3 DNA is TGTGCCAGCAGCTTAGAATCCTCAGATCCGTTCTTC. Amino acid sequence: CASSLESSDPFF.

This chain joins TRBV28 and TRBJ2-1, with 8 bases lining up with TRBD1. CDR3 length: 16 amino acids. After removal of 2 bases from V and 10 bases from J, the junction contained 13 bases not matched to a gene. Germline V gene lookup returns CDR1 MDHEN and CDR2 SYDVKM. The CDR3 spells CASSLTGQGKIFEQFF. CDR3 DNA: TGTGCCAGCAGTTTAACTGGACAGGGTAAGATTTTCGAGCAGTTCTTC. The entire variable domain, with the rest obtained from reference TRBV28 and TRBJ2-1, is as follows: DVKVTQSSRYLVKRTGEKVFLECVQDMDHENMFWYRQDPGLGLRLIYFSYDVKMKEKGDIPEGYSVSREKKERFSLILESASTNQTSMYLCASSLTGQGKIFEQFFGPGTRLTVL.

The chain joins TRBV4-2 to TRBJ1-2, with D tentatively TRBD1 (5 bases). This CDR3 is 15 amino acids long. In germline, CDR1 is LGHNA, CDR2 YNFKEQ. V lost 4 bases to trimming and J lost 4 bases, with 16 bases between them. The CDR3: CASSLVYRGIYGYTF. Here the CDR3 DNA reads TGTGCCAGCAGCCTTGTGTATAGGGGAATCTATGGCTACACCTTC.

This clone was recorded once. This chain joins TRBV28 and TRBJ1-1; D unresolved. Between the trimmed V and J ends, which lost 2 bases and 5 bases, there was a span of 9 bases. Germline V gene lookup returns CDR1 MDHEN and CDR2 SYDVKM. The CDR3 covers 13 residues. The CDR3 DNA sequence: TGTGCCAGCAGTTTAGAGGGTTCGACTGAAGCTTTCTTT. It is translated as CASSLEGSTEAFF. Drawing the rest from reference TRBV28 and TRBJ1-1, the complete variable domain is DVKVTQSSRYLVKRTGEKVFLECVQDMDHENMFWYRQDPGLGLRLIYFSYDVKMKEKGDIPEGYSVSREKKERFSLILESASTNQTSMYLCASSLEGSTEAFFGQGTRLTVV.

The rearrangement joins TRBV7-9 to TRBJ2-7; 8 bases agree with TRBD2. J gave up 6 bases and V 4 bases, and 14 bases lay outside the gene matches. Germline loops: CDR1 SEHNR, CDR2 FQNEAQ (reference sequence). This CDR3 has 16 amino acids. The CDR3 protein is CASSYRSTGGLSEQYF. The DNA of the CDR3 is TGTGCCAGCAGCTACAGAAGTACGGGGGGGTTAAGCGAGCAGTACTTC.

The V and J genes are TRBV5-1 and TRBJ2-5, with a possible D match to TRBD2 (6 bases). CDR1 is SGHRS and CDR2 is YFSETQ in the germline V gene. Trimming stripped 3 bases from V and 2 bases from J, with 17 bases between. The CDR3 runs to 16 residues. The CDR3 sequence: CASSSSPGEGQETQYF. CDR3 coding DNA: TGCGCCAGCAGCTCGTCTCCGGGAGAGGGGCAAGAGACCCAGTACTTC.

The gene calls are TRBV5-1 and TRBJ2-4; TRBD2 might be the D (5 bases). V gave up 0 bases and J gave up 1 base, with 8 bases separating them. Germline CDR1 is SGHRS and CDR2 is YFSETQ. This CDR3 spans 15 amino acids. CDR3 in DNA: TGCGCCAGCAGCTTGGAATTAGCGGCCAAAAACATTCAGTACTTC. Translated, it gives CASSLELAAKNIQYF. The whole variable domain, remainder taken from reference TRBV5-1 and TRBJ2-4, is KAGVTQTPRYLIKTRGQQVTLSCSPISGHRSVSWYQQTPGQGLQFLFEYFSETQRNKGNFPGRFSGRQFSNSRSEMNVSTLELGDSALYLCASSLELAAKNIQYFGAGTRLSVL.

The J gene is TRBJ2-5, the V gene TRBV5-4, with a weak D call TRBD1 (5 bases). This CDR3 is 15 amino acids long. Trimming left V 4 bases short and J 2 bases short, with 15 bases between. Germline V gene sequence: CDR1 SGHNT, CDR2 YYREEE (reference sequence). The CDR3 DNA follows: TGTGCCAGCAGCGCCGGGCAGGGCTATCAAGAGACCCAGTACTTC. Translated: CASSAGQGYQETQYF.